Each of the 27 T cell receptor delta chains below was sequenced from the same sample in a study of gamma-delta T cells after stem cell transplantation. TCRdb re-called clones from the RT-PCR reads using CATT. The sample shows 1,600 or so delta-chain clones, about 7.8% of them seen only once. Sequencing used gamma-delta T cells. These receptors were obtained from a human donor. It is not recorded whose cells these are; they may come from a transplant donor.

A word on this clone: A far bigger clonotype differs at one base, so this is likely a read error. V usage is TRDV2 and J usage is TRDJ1; 10 bases are shared with TRDD3. Losses at the gene ends were 4 bases for V and 8 bases for J; bases not matched to a gene: 9. Germline lookup yields CDR1 GEAIGNYY and CDR2 EKD. The CDR3 loop spans 14 amino acids. CDR3 sequence (DNA): TGTGCCTGTGAGCATTTACTGGGGGATCGGAAACTCATCTTT. Amino acids: CACEHLLGDRKLIF.

Of note for this clone: Since a far larger clone is one base different, this is likely a read error. The genes are TRDV2 and TRDJ1; TRDD3 matches at 7 bases. The CDR3 has 15 residues. The V segment lost 0 bases and the J segment 9 bases; nucleotides outside the gene matches: 12. Germline V gene sequence: CDR1 GEAIGNYY, CDR2 EKD. CDR3 sequence: CACDTVGTGVYELIF. The CDR3 DNA reads TGTGCCTGTGACACCGTGGGGACTGGGGTATACGAACTCATCTTT.

This clone is labeled as hyperexpanded. Additional DNA sequences in this sample encode the identical CDR3. Written as DNA, the CDR3 is TGTGCCTGTGACACCTTGTCCGGTCCCTCTACATACACCGATAAACTCATCTTT. Translating gives CACDTLSGPSTYTDKLIF. The rearrangement joins TRDV2 to TRDJ1; D remains unclear. The CDR3 runs to 18 residues. V dropped 0 bases and J dropped 0 bases, with 19 bases sitting between them. Germline CDR1 is GEAIGNYY and CDR2 is EKD.

Remarks on this clone: This is likely an artifact of a read error, given a far larger clone one base away. This sample includes further DNA sequences coding for the same CDR3. The rearrangement uses TRDV2 and TRDJ1; TRDD3 matches 9 bases. The CDR3 runs 17 residues. The junction had 13 bases not matched to a gene; V was cut back by 5 bases and J by 1 base. CDR1 is GEAIGNYY, CDR2 EKD, per germline. As DNA, the CDR3 is TGTGCCTGTGTATCCCTGGGGGATTGGGGATCCACCGATAAACTCATCTTT. This sequence encodes CACVSLGDWGSTDKLIF.

This clone has just a few counts. This probably arose from a read error, given a far larger clone one base away. The CDR3 loop reads CACDRLGEKTKTDKLIF. CDR3 DNA: TGTGCCTGTGACAGACTGGGGGAGAAAACCAAAACCGATAAACTCATCTTT. The chain couples TRDV2 to TRDJ1, with TRDD3 identical over 9 bases. CDR3 length: 17 amino acids. CDR1 and CDR2 from the germline V gene are GEAIGNYY and EKD. Trimming removed 2 bases from V and 2 bases from J; junction bases left unmatched: 11.

On this clone itself: This probably arose from a read error, given a far larger clone one base away. J is TRDJ1 and V is TRDV2; no clear D gene. CDR3 length equals 14 residues. Per germline, CDR1 GEAIGNYY and CDR2 EKD. V lost 3 bases, J lost 4 bases, and 14 bases lay in between. The CDR3 region is CACDPLVLGDKLIF. The CDR3 region has the DNA TGTGCCTGTGACCCATTAGTCTTAGGCGATAAACTCATCTTT.

Notes on this clone: Possible read error: a much larger clone is one base away. The identical CDR3 is also encoded by other nucleotide sequences in the sample. DNA for the CDR3: TGTGCCTGTGTCCCCTTACAAATCAACGATAAGCTCATCTTT. Its protein is CACVPLQINDKLIF. The J gene is TRDJ1, the V gene TRDV2; D not resolved. This CDR3 has 14 amino acids. CDR1 and CDR2 (germline): GEAIGNYY, EKD.

This clone was seen only a few times. This sequence is one base from a far larger clone and is likely a read error. This CDR3 is also generated by other DNA sequences in the sample. The chain combines TRDV2 with TRDJ1, with D possibly being TRDD3 (6 bases). V dropped 7 bases and J dropped 0 bases, with 23 bases sitting between them. Germline V gene sequence: CDR1 GEAIGNYY, CDR2 EKD. The length of the CDR3 is 17 residues. This CDR3 is CACDRLLGHQNTDKLIF. The DNA of the CDR3 is TGTGCCTGCGATAGGCTACTGGGACACCAGAACACCGATAAACTCATCTTT.

This clone occurred once. A far larger clone is only one base removed, so a read error is likely. The V and J genes are TRDV2 and TRDJ1; TRDD3 matches 11 bases. The length of the CDR3 is 20 residues. From germline, CDR1 is GEAIGNYY and CDR2 EKD. CDR3 region: CACDTVPVGDTHLYTDTLIF. The DNA for the CDR3 is TGTGCCTGTGACACCGTTCCGGTGGGGGATACGCATCTGTACACCGATACACTCATCTTT.

This clone is categorized as medium-sized. A read error may be the cause here, since a much bigger clone is one base away. V usage is TRDV2 and J usage is TRDJ1; 13 bases are a match to TRDD3. The germline V gene encodes CDR1 GEAIGNYY and CDR2 EKD. V dropped 0 bases and J dropped 10; count of bases not matched to a gene: 7. CDR3 length: 15 residues. CDR3 bases: TGTGCCTGTGACACCGTGGGGACTGGGGGATACGGACTCATCTTT. Translating it yields CACDTVGTGGYGLIF.

This clone was seen a handful of times. Given a far larger clone just one base away, this is likely a sequencing read error. The sample contains more than one DNA sequence encoding this CDR3. The rearrangement links TRDV2 to TRDJ3; D gene uncertain. This CDR3 has 16 amino acids. Germline CDR1 GEAIGNYY, CDR2 EKD. Trimming cost V 3 bases and J 1 base, with 9 bases left between them. The CDR3 sequence is CACDSISSWDTRQMFF. The CDR3, as DNA: TGTGCCTGTGACTCGATTAGTTCCTGGGACACCCGACAGATGTTTTTC.

By proportion, this clone is large. Other DNA sequences in the sample encode the same CDR3. The V gene is TRDV2, the J gene TRDJ1, with TRDD3 matching over 12 bases. V shed 0 bases and J 2 bases; nucleotides not matched to a gene: 9. Germline assignment: CDR1 GEAIGNYY and CDR2 EKD. The CDR3 is made up of 18 amino acids. The CDR3 bases are TGTGCCTGTGACACCCTAGCCCCTGGGGGATACGGGACCGATAAACTCATCTTT. Residues: CACDTLAPGGYGTDKLIF.

This clone has more than one count but fewer than ten. This may stem from a read error, because a much larger clone lies one nucleotide away. The CDR3 reads CACDRIRTDKLIF. The DNA of the CDR3 is TGTGCCTGTGACAGGATACGAACCGATAAACTCATCTTT. V gene TRDV2 combines with J gene TRDJ1; 7 bases are a match to TRDD3. The junction had 1 base not matched to a gene; V was cut back by 2 bases and J by 2 bases. Germline V lookup: CDR1 GEAIGNYY, CDR2 EKD. The CDR3 spans 13 residues.

This clone is deemed medium-sized. The gene calls are TRDV1 and TRDJ1; a possible D gene is TRDD3 (5 bases). V lost 3 bases to trimming and J lost 0 bases, with 20 bases between them. CDR3 length: 18 amino acids. Looked up from germline, CDR1 is TSWWSYY and CDR2 is QGS. CDR3 nucleotides: TGTGCTCTTGGGGACAGTACCAAGGGCGGGGAGTACACCGATAAACTCATCTTT. Translated, it gives CALGDSTKGGEYTDKLIF.

By share, this clone counts as large (0.1 to 1%). The sample carries other DNA sequences with the same CDR3. V usage is TRDV2 and J usage is TRDJ1; no clear D gene. The V gene lost 4 bases and the J gene lost 3 bases, with 14 bases spanning the gap. In germline, CDR1 is GEAIGNYY, CDR2 EKD. The length of the CDR3 is 14 residues. CDR3 protein: CACEPMHPPDKLIF. The DNA for the CDR3 is TGTGCCTGTGAACCTATGCACCCCCCCGATAAACTCATCTTT.

There are a few counts of this clone. A much larger clone lies one base from this, so it may be a read error. The chain couples TRDV2 to TRDJ1, with 13 bases lining up with TRDD3. This CDR3 comprises 19 residues. Germline CDR1 GEAIGNYY, CDR2 EKD. CDR3 DNA sequence: TGTGCCCGTGACACCTTGGTACTGGGGGATACGGGAATCGCCGATAAACTCATCTTT. Translating gives CARDTLVLGDTGIADKLIF.

This clone turned up a few times. TCRdb's protein, taken from a much larger clone, differs from this DNA's translation at residue 9, likely owing to a read error; the protein displayed comes from the DNA. The V call is TRDV2, the J call TRDJ1; possibly TRDD3 for D (5 bases). The CDR3 length is 16 residues. Trimming pared 0 bases from V and 2 bases from J, leaving 15 bases between. Germline V gene sequence: CDR1 GEAIGNYY, CDR2 EKD. CDR3 amino acids: CACDTVLLEDTDKLIF. CDR3 sequence (DNA): TGTGCCTGTGACACCGTGTTACTGGAGGATACCGATAAACTCATCTTT.

This clone is labeled as large. Other DNA sequences in the sample encode the same CDR3. The chain couples TRDV2 to TRDJ3, with 10 nucleotides matching TRDD3. The CDR3 spans 20 residues. The junction had 7 bases not matched to a gene; V was cut back by 0 bases and J by 0 bases. Germline V gives CDR1 GEAIGNYY, CDR2 EKD. CDR3 protein: CACDTVLGDPPSWDTRQMFF. In nucleotides, the CDR3 is TGTGCCTGTGACACCGTACTGGGGGATCCTCCCTCCTGGGACACCCGACAGATGTTTTTC.

Comment on this clone: For this DNA, TCRdb reports the protein of a much larger clone, which diverges at residue 12, most likely from a read error; the protein presented here is translated directly from the DNA. This chain links TRDV2 with TRDJ1; TRDD3 matches at 11 bases. Germline V lookup: CDR1 GEAIGNYY, CDR2 EKD. The V and J ends lost 3 bases and 7 bases, in that order; junction bases with no gene match: 12. The CDR3 is 16 residues long. The CDR3 sequence is CACDRLLGDSKGKLIF. DNA of the CDR3: TGTGCCTGTGACCGACTACTGGGGGATAGTAAGGGTAAACTCATCTTT.

This clone has a handful of counts. A much larger clone lies one base from this, so it may be a read error. This chain links TRDV2 with TRDJ1, with D perhaps matching TRDD3 (6 bases). Per the germline V gene, CDR1 is GEAIGNYY and CDR2 is EKD. Trimming pared 3 bases from V and 5 bases from J, leaving 15 bases between. The CDR3 is 14 residues long. In DNA, the CDR3 is TGTGCCTGTGACCCCATGGGGGGTACGGATAAACTCATCTTT. It is translated as CACDPMGGTDKLIF.

As for this clone: TCRdb's entry gives the protein of a much larger clone, which mismatches this DNA's translation at residue 18, likely from a read error; the protein reported here is translated from the DNA. The CDR3 DNA reads as TGTGCCTGTGACACTCTCTTAACTGGGGGATCTAATCGGGTGGATAAACTCACCTTT. Its protein is CACDTLLTGGSNRVDKLTF. The chain recombines TRDV2 with TRDJ1; 10 positions match TRDD3. Germline CDR1 reads GEAIGNYY; CDR2 reads EKD. The CDR3 has 19 amino acids.

Remarks on this clone: The likely explanation is a read error, given a far larger clone one base away. The J gene is TRDJ1, the V gene TRDV2; 12 bases agree with TRDD3. The ends lost 3 bases at V and 0 bases at J; junction bases unmatched: 16. Germline V gene lookup returns CDR1 GEAIGNYY and CDR2 EKD. This CDR3 comprises 20 residues. In DNA form, the CDR3 reads TGTGCCTGTGACTCCGTTCTACTGGGGGATACACAGACGTACACCGATAAACTCATCTTT. This sequence encodes CACDSVLLGDTQTYTDKLIF.

This clone has just a few counts. A far larger clone is off by one base, so a read error is likely. The rearrangement links TRDV2 to TRDJ1, with 12 positions matching TRDD3. CDR1 is GEAIGNYY and CDR2 is EKD in the germline V gene. CDR3 length equals 20 residues. The CDR3 loop reads CARDTVLLGDTQTYTDKLIF. CDR3 DNA sequence: TGTGCCCGTGACACCGTTCTACTGGGGGATACACAGACGTACACCGATAAACTCATCTTT.

This clone is deemed medium-sized. A read error is possible here, since a much larger clone lies one base away. The same CDR3 can be traced to other DNA sequences in this sample. This chain uses TRDV2 with TRDJ1; 13 bases match TRDD3. Germline values: CDR1 GEAIGNYY, CDR2 EKD. The CDR3 covers 15 residues. DNA for the CDR3: TGTGCCTGCGACACCGTGGGGACTGGGGGATACGAACTCATCTTT. Translation gives CACDTVGTGGYELIF.

Comment on this clone: Translating this DNA gives a protein that differs at residue 17 from the TCRdb one, which belongs to a much larger clone; a read error is likely, and the protein shown is this translation. The J gene is TRDJ1, the V gene TRDV2, with 10 bases identical to TRDD3. This CDR3 contains 18 residues. Germline V gene sequence: CDR1 GEAIGNYY, CDR2 EKD. This chain's CDR3 is CACDTLHRTGGSTDKLTF. The DNA of the CDR3 is TGTGCCTGTGACACCCTCCACCGTACTGGGGGATCCACCGATAAACTCACCTTT.

There are a few counts of this clone. The chain recombines TRDV2 with TRDJ1, with 10 bases identical to TRDD3. CDR1 and CDR2 (germline): GEAIGNYY, EKD. This CDR3 region has 14 residues. With V trimmed by 4 bases and J by 2 bases, 3 bases remained unmatched. Written as DNA, the CDR3 is TGTGCCTGTGATTTACTGGGGGATACCGATAAACTCATCTTT. Translation: CACDLLGDTDKLIF.

Only a few counts were recorded for this clone. A far bigger clonotype differs at one base, so this is likely a read error. This CDR3 reads CACELLGVVDKLIF. Here the CDR3 DNA reads TGTGCCTGTGAGCTACTGGGGGTAGTAGATAAACTCATCTTT. The genes are TRDV2 and TRDJ1; 8 bases match TRDD3. Germline CDR1 GEAIGNYY, CDR2 EKD. The J segment lost 5 bases and the V segment lost 4 bases, leaving 8 bases of the junction unmatched. There are 14 residues in the CDR3.